One and the same sample provided the 12 T cell receptor beta chains below, sequenced in a study of regulatory T cells in long-lasting Graves disease. HTBI primers from iRepertoire and Arm-PCR of CDR3 regions yielded the TCR beta libraries. TCRdb recomputed calls from the multiplex PCR reads with MiXCR, one row per CDR3 protein. The repertoire holds about 440,000 distinct CDR3 sequences, about a sixth seen once, with about 11% in the top ten. Noted time point: newly diagnosed GD, antithyroid drugs for less than 3 months. TCR sequences were obtained from RNA taken from PBMCs. The data were also submitted as part of a second study, on T cells in Graves' hyperthyroidism and ophthalmopathy.

The input for sequencing was peripheral blood mononuclear cells (PBMCs), taken at new diagnosis, from a patient treated with antithyroid drugs. The receptors derive from a woman in her thirties with Graves disease.

This sequence joins TRBV9 and TRBJ2-2, with a tentative D call TRBD1 (6 bases). Germline CDR1 and CDR2: SGDLS and YYNGEE. Deletions cut 4 bases from V and 2 bases from J, with 15 bases between. CDR3 length equals 16 residues. The CDR3 reads CASSPQRGKNTGELFF. The CDR3 coding sequence is TGTGCCAGCAGCCCCCAGAGGGGGAAAAACACCGGGGAGCTGTTTTTT.

This clonotype has at least ten counts. The chain recombines TRBV7-9 with TRBJ2-5; D gene uncertain. Trimming removed 5 bases from V and 0 bases from J, with 19 bases in between. Germline CDR1 and CDR2: SEHNR and FQNEAQ (reference sequence). The CDR3 has 17 amino acids. The CDR3 region has the DNA TGTGCCAGCAGCACCCGACTGCCCCCAAGGGACCAAGAGACCCAGTACTTC. Protein sequence: CASSTRLPPRDQETQYF.

J is TRBJ1-4 and V is TRBV15; D gene unclear. The V gene lost 0 bases and the J gene lost 3 bases, with 11 bases spanning the gap. Germline V gives CDR1 LNHNV, CDR2 YYDKDF (reference sequence). The CDR3 consists of 16 residues. DNA of the CDR3: TGTGCCACCAGCAGAGATCTTCCTACGGCTAATGAAAAACTGTTTTTT. As protein: CATSRDLPTANEKLFF.

This clonotype was detected only a few times. The chain combines TRBV29-1 with TRBJ2-7, with a possible D match to TRBD2 (5 bases). Between the trimmed V and J ends, which lost 2 bases and 2 bases, there was a span of 13 bases. Germline CDR1 SQVTM, CDR2 ANQGSEA. The CDR3 is 14 residues long. The CDR3 nucleotides read TGCAGCGTTGAAAGAAAGAGCGGAACCTACGAGCAGTACTTC. It translates to CSVERKSGTYEQYF.

This clonotype was observed at least ten times. CDR3 DNA: TGTGCCAGTAGTGAGAGACAGGGAAACAACGAGCAGTACTTC. Translated: CASSERQGNNEQYF. The V and J genes are TRBV19 and TRBJ2-7; 7 nucleotides line up with TRBD1. Germline assignment: CDR1 LNHDA and CDR2 SQIVND (reference sequence). The CDR3 is made up of 14 amino acids. The trim removed 5 bases at V and 5 bases at J, leaving 9 bases unmatched. Supplemented by reference TRBV19 and TRBJ2-7, the full variable domain reads DGGITQSPKYLFRKEGQNVTLSCEQNLNHDAMYWYRQDPGQGLRLIYYSQIVNDFQKGDIAEGYSVSREKKESFPLTVTSAQKNPTAFYLCASSERQGNNEQYFGPGTRLTVT.

This clonotype occurred many times. The CDR3 region is CASRDSSGSPDTQYF. In DNA, the CDR3 is TGTGCCAGCAGGGATTCTAGCGGGAGTCCAGATACGCAGTATTTT. V and J are TRBV7-2 and TRBJ2-3, with 10 bases identical to TRBD2. This CDR3 is 15 amino acids long. J was trimmed by 4 bases and V by 6 bases; bases with no gene match: 7. Germline CDR1 is SGHTA and CDR2 is FQGNSA.

The rearrangement links TRBV12-3 or TRBV12-4 to TRBJ2-7; TRBD1 matches 8 bases. V lost 8 bases to trimming and J lost 4 bases; unmatched junction nucleotides: 7. The CDR3 consists of 13 residues. CDR3 sequence: CASGGTGPYEQYF. The CDR3 bases are TGTGCCAGCGGGGGGACAGGACCTTACGAGCAGTACTTC.

Ten or more counts support this clonotype. This sequence joins TRBV11-2 and TRBJ2-5; 7 nucleotides align to TRBD1. V lost 7 bases, J lost 5 bases, and 1 base stayed unmatched. Germline CDR1 and CDR2: SGHAT and FQNNGV. This CDR3 contains 11 residues. The DNA for the CDR3 is TGTGCCAGCACACAGGGGGAGACCCAGTACTTC. It translates to CASTQGETQYF.

V is TRBV9 and J is TRBJ2-7; the match to TRBD2 covers 13 bases. The V gene's germline CDR1 is SGDLS and CDR2 YYNGEE. V lost 4 bases and J lost 3; bases outside the gene matches: 4. The CDR3 extends over 15 amino acids. The CDR3 sequence is CASSPGLAGHYEQYF. CDR3 coding DNA: TGTGCCAGCAGCCCGGGACTAGCGGGACACTACGAGCAGTACTTC.

The table lists this clonotype with many counts. The chain has TRBV12-3 or TRBV12-4 and TRBJ1-1; a possible D gene is TRBD1 (6 bases). CDR3 length equals 17 residues. Trimming stripped 7 bases from V and 0 bases from J, with 21 bases between. The CDR3 DNA reads TGTGCCAGCACTAACCTTATGTCCGGGACACTGAACACTGAAGCTTTCTTT. This translates into CASTNLMSGTLNTEAFF.

This clonotype was seen a handful of times. The gene calls are TRBV6-2 or TRBV6-3 and TRBJ2-5; 8 nucleotides line up with TRBD1. V was pared by 7 bases and J by 4 bases, with 8 bases of the junction left unmatched. This CDR3 is built from 14 residues. The germline V gene encodes CDR1 MNHEY and CDR2 SVGEGT. The CDR3: CASTPPRGRETQYF. In DNA, the CDR3 is TGTGCCAGCACCCCCCCCAGGGGGCGAGAGACCCAGTACTTC.

There are many counts of this clonotype. The chain employs TRBV12-3 or TRBV12-4 and TRBJ2-2; 10 bases line up with TRBD1. The CDR3 runs 16 residues. Trimming cost V 5 bases and J 6 bases; bases outside gene matches: 9. The CDR3 DNA follows: TGTGCCAGCAGTCTCCCGGGACAGGGGAGGGCCGGGGAGCTGTTTTTT. The encoded protein is CASSLPGQGRAGELFF.